These T cell receptor beta chains were read from a single sample in a study of blood T cell repertoires in COVID-19. Profiled with immunoSEQ multiplex PCR; TCRdb holds only in-frame clones, not every one. The sample includes about 210,000 clones, about 87% of them seen just once. The specimen sequenced was PBMCs or T cells enriched from blood (not recorded which). Receptor source: a man aged 18 to 30 with acute COVID-19. CDR3s include the opening cysteine and the closing phenylalanine or tryptophan. Fields, in order: CDR3 DNA, CDR3 protein, V gene, D gene, clone size, J gene. D genes are given only for firm matches. Only some rows state a clone size, as once, few, many or a class for expanded clones.

CDR3 DNA: TGTGCCAGCAGCCGGGACCGGGGGGATGGCTACACCTTC
CDR3 protein: CASSRDRGDGYTF
V gene: TRBV11-2
D gene: -
clone size: -
J gene: TRBJ1-2

CDR3 DNA: TGCGCCAGCAGTGAGCAGGGTGGCGAAAAACTGTTTTTT
CDR3 protein: CASSEQGGEKLFF
V gene: TRBV10-1
D gene: -
clone size: once
J gene: TRBJ1-4

CDR3 DNA: TGCAGCGTCCATGCCGGGACTAGCGGGAGTAGGGTCTTCTTC
CDR3 protein: CSVHAGTSGSRVFF
V gene: TRBV29-1
D gene: TRBD2
clone size: -
J gene: TRBJ2-1

CDR3 DNA: TGTGCCATCAGTGAACCGGGACAGGGAACTGAAGCTTTCTTT
CDR3 protein: CAISEPGQGTEAFF
V gene: TRBV10-3
D gene: TRBD1
clone size: -
J gene: TRBJ1-1

CDR3 DNA: TGTGCCAGCGCCGGGGGGTCGTACGAGCAGTACTTC
CDR3 protein: CASAGGSYEQYF
V gene: TRBV12-3/TRBV12-4
D gene: TRBD2
clone size: -
J gene: TRBJ2-7

CDR3 DNA: TGTGCCAGCAGCTTAAATCAGGGCTCGGGTGAGCAGTTCTTC
CDR3 protein: CASSLNQGSGEQFF
V gene: TRBV7-3
D gene: -
clone size: few
J gene: TRBJ2-1

CDR3 DNA: TGTGCCAGCTCACCAGGGGCAGCAACTAATGAAAAACTGTTTTTT
CDR3 protein: CASSPGAATNEKLFF
V gene: TRBV18
D gene: -
clone size: few
J gene: TRBJ1-4

CDR3 DNA: TGTGCCAGCAGCAGGGAGGGGACCTATGGCTACACCTTC
CDR3 protein: CASSREGTYGYTF
V gene: TRBV6-2/TRBV6-3
D gene: -
clone size: -
J gene: TRBJ1-2

CDR3 DNA: TGTGCCAGCAGCTTAATTCGGTTTAGCGGAACTAGCTCCTACAATGAGCAGTTCTTC
CDR3 protein: CASSLIRFSGTSSYNEQFF
V gene: TRBV7-8
D gene: -
clone size: -
J gene: TRBJ2-1

CDR3 DNA: TGTGCCAGCAGCCAGTTACAGGGAAATGAAGCTTTCTTT
CDR3 protein: CASSQLQGNEAFF
V gene: TRBV12-3/TRBV12-4
D gene: -
clone size: -
J gene: TRBJ1-1

CDR3 DNA: TGTGCCAGCAGTTTGTTGGACAGGGTGAGTCAGCCCCAGCATTTT
CDR3 protein: CASSLLDRVSQPQHF
V gene: TRBV28
D gene: TRBD1
clone size: -
J gene: TRBJ1-5

CDR3 DNA: TGTGCCAGCAGCGTAGGGGCACAGGGGAATCAGCCCCAGCATTTT
CDR3 protein: CASSVGAQGNQPQHF
V gene: TRBV9
D gene: TRBD1
clone size: -
J gene: TRBJ1-5